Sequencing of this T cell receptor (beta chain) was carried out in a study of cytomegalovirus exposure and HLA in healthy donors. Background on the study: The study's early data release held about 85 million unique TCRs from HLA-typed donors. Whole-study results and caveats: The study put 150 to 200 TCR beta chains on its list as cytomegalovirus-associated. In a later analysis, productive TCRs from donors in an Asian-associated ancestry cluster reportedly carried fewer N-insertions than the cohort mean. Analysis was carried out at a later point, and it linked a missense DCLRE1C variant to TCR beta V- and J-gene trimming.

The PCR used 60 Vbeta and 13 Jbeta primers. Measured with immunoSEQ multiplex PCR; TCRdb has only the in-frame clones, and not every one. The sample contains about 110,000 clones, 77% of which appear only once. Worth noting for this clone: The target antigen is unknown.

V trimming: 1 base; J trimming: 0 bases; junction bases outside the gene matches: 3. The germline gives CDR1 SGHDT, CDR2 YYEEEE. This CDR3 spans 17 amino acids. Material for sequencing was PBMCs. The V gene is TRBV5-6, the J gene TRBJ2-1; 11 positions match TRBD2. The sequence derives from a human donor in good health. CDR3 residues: CASSLLAGGRSYNEQFF. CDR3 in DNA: TGTGCCAGCAGCTTGCTAGCGGGAGGTCGCTCCTACAATGAGCAGTTCTTC. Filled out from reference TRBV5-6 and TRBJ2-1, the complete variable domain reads DAGVTQSPTHLIKTRGQQVTLRCSPKSGHDTVSWYQQALGQGPQFIFQYYEEEERQRGNFPDRFSGHQFPNYSSELNVNALLLGDSALYLCASSLLAGGRSYNEQFFGPGTRLTVL.